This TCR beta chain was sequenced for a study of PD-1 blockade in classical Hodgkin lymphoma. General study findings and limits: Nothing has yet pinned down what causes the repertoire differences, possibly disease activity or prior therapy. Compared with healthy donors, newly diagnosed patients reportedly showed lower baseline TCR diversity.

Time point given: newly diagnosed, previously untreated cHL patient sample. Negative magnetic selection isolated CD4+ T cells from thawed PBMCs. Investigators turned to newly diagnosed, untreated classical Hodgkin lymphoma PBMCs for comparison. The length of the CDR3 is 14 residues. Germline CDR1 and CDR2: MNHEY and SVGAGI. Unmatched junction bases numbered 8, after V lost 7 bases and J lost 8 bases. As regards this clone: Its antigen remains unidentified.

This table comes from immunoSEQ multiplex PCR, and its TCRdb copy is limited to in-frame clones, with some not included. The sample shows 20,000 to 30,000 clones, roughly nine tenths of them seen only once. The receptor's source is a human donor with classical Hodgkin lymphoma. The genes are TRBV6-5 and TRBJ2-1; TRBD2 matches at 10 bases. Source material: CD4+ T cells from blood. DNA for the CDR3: TGTGCCAGCAAGGGGCTAGCGGGGGTTTATGAGCAGTTCTTC. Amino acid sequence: CASKGLAGVYEQFF.